This T cell receptor (beta chain) is drawn from a study of CD8 T cells in Susac syndrome. CDR1 is SQVTM and CDR2 is ANQGSEA in the germline V gene. The CDR3 runs to 15 residues. Trimming cost V 6 bases and J 4 bases, with 19 bases left between them. Random hexamers were used to reverse transcribe the RNA input (about 0.5 to 1 ug). TCR beta CDR3 was amplified by immunoSEQ covering 54 Vbeta and 13 Jbeta. TCRdb recomputed calls from the immunoSEQ multiplex PCR reads with MiXCR, one row per CDR3 protein. This repertoire shows about 440,000 distinct CDR3 sequences, around 85% found once; its top ten account for 0.09% to 0.15%.

The source is a human donor with multiple sclerosis. The sequenced sample was CD8+ T cells from PBMCs. The V and J genes are TRBV29-1 and TRBJ2-1, with D hard to call. DNA of the CDR3: TGCAGCGTAATAAGTGTGGTCCGCCCATACAATGAGCAGTTCTTC. Its translation is CSVISVVRPYNEQFF.